Described below is a single T cell receptor beta chain sequence and its context. The data were obtained in a study of blood T cell repertoires in COVID-19. Study background: There were acute and convalescent COVID-19 samples, and they came from the United States, Italy and Spain. PBMCs, B-cell-depleted T cells, or T cells provided the cDNA or gDNA that made up the material.

V was pared by 0 bases and J by 3 bases, with 3 bases between. The CDR3 totals 12 residues. Per the germline V gene, CDR1 is MNHNY and CDR2 is SVGAGI (reference sequence). How the authors handled the data: Researchers report that nucleated cell counts were estimated from reference gene primer amplification. Produced via immunoSEQ multiplex PCR; TCRdb's table is partial and in-frame only. V, J and clone size are those of that table, while D and trimming were read from the DNA. Found here are approximately 90,000 clones, 89% of them singletons; the top ten hold around 3.4%. This clonotype was sampled from a woman between 65 and 79 years old with acute or convalescent COVID-19. The specimen was peripheral blood. The chain recombines TRBV6-6 with TRBJ2-7; no firm D call. As DNA, the CDR3 is TGTGCCAGCAGTTACTCGAGCTACGAGCAGTACTTC. It yields the protein CASSYSSYEQYF.